The 12 T cell receptor beta chains below come from one sample, sequenced in a study of control samples from healthy donors and cancer patients. Libraries were prepared by immunoSEQ multiplex PCR; TCRdb keeps only in-frame clonotypes and omits some of them. This table holds about 41,000 clones, about 95% found once. The sample consisted of blood. The receptors shown here come from a man in his 60s in good health.

The chain employs TRBV16 and TRBJ1-2; D call uncertain. The CDR3 loop spans 14 amino acids. Per germline, CDR1 KGHSY and CDR2 FQNENV. Trimming cost V 0 bases and J 4 bases, with 9 bases left between them. Written as DNA, the CDR3 is TGTGCCAGCAGCCAATCGGGCGGACTCTATGGCTACACCTTC. This sequence encodes CASSQSGGLYGYTF. Full variable domain (remainder filled in from reference TRBV16 and TRBJ1-2): GEEVAQTPKHLVRGEGQKAKLYCAPIKGHSYVFWYQQVLKNEFKFLISFQNENVFDETGMPKERFSAKCLPNSPCSLEIQATKLEDSAVYFCASSQSGGLYGYTFGSGTRLTVV.

The V call is TRBV12-5, the J call TRBJ2-7; 8 bases map to TRBD1. V gave up 6 bases and J gave up 7 bases; unmatched junction bases: 8. The CDR3 spans 13 residues. Germline V gives CDR1 LGHNT, CDR2 FRNRAP. CDR3 coding DNA: TGTGCTAGTGGCCCCGGACAGGGCCGAGAGCAGTACTTC. It codes for CASGPGQGREQYF.

V and J are TRBV2 and TRBJ2-7; 8 bases align to TRBD1. V lost 6 bases to trimming and J lost 3 bases; unmatched junction nucleotides: 7. Germline V gene lookup returns CDR1 SNHLY and CDR2 FYNNEI. The CDR3 has 14 residues. The CDR3 bases are TGTGCCAGCAGCAGGGACAGGTATAACTACGAGCAGTACTTC. Residues: CASSRDRYNYEQYF.

This chain uses TRBV6-1 with TRBJ2-2, with unresolved D. V was trimmed by 1 base and J by 6 bases, leaving 9 bases between them. Looked up from germline, CDR1 is MNHNS and CDR2 is SASEGT. CDR3 length: 14 residues. Here the CDR3 reads CASSEDPRAGELFF. The CDR3 region has the DNA TGTGCCAGCAGTGAAGACCCAAGGGCCGGGGAGCTGTTTTTT.

The rearrangement uses TRBV19 and TRBJ2-1; no firm D call. CDR1 is LNHDA and CDR2 is SQIVND in the germline V gene (reference sequence). There are 11 residues in the CDR3. V shed 3 bases and J shed 5 bases, with 2 bases lying between them. This CDR3 is CASSIHNEQFF. The DNA of the CDR3 is TGTGCCAGTAGTATCCACAATGAGCAGTTCTTC. The entire variable domain, with the rest obtained from reference TRBV19 and TRBJ2-1, is as follows: DGGITQSPKYLFRKEGQNVTLSCEQNLNHDAMYWYRQDPGQGLRLIYYSQIVNDFQKGDIAEGYSVSREKKESFPLTVTSAQKNPTAFYLCASSIHNEQFFGPGTRLTVL.

This chain uses TRBV19 with TRBJ2-3; the D gene is possibly TRBD1 (6 bases). The germline V gene has CDR1 LNHDA and CDR2 SQIVND (reference sequence). The CDR3 extends over 13 amino acids. Trimming left V 6 bases short and J 4 bases short, with 11 bases between. The CDR3 reads CASRQGNADTQYF. The CDR3 DNA reads as TGTGCCAGTAGACAGGGTAACGCAGATACGCAGTATTTT.

The chain combines TRBV29-1 with TRBJ2-1, with D tentatively TRBD2 (5 bases). Per the germline V gene, CDR1 is SQVTM and CDR2 is ANQGSEA. V lost 4 bases and J 8 bases, leaving 21 bases between the germline ends. The CDR3 is 15 amino acids. CDR3 DNA: TGCAGCGTTGCGGGTCTAGCCCTATGGTCCGATGAGCAGTTCTTC. It encodes CSVAGLALWSDEQFF.

This chain links TRBV6-5 with TRBJ1-2; 7 nucleotides match TRBD1. The germline V gene encodes CDR1 MNHEY and CDR2 SVGAGI. The V segment lost 0 bases and the J segment 2 bases; nucleotides outside the gene matches: 6. The CDR3 length is 16 residues. This chain's CDR3 is CASSYSSGTVNYGYTF. DNA for the CDR3: TGTGCCAGCAGTTACTCATCAGGGACAGTAAACTATGGCTACACCTTC.

The chain employs TRBV7-2 and TRBJ2-1; D remains ambiguous. Per the germline V gene, CDR1 is SGHTA and CDR2 is FQGNSA. Deletions cut 3 bases from V and 4 bases from J, with 7 bases between. The CDR3 spans 13 residues. The CDR3 region is CASSFMAYNEQFF. CDR3 DNA sequence: TGTGCCAGCAGCTTCATGGCTTACAATGAGCAGTTCTTC.

This rearrangement joins TRBV28 to TRBJ2-1; 7 bases are a match to TRBD1. The CDR3 spans 16 residues. Germline V gives CDR1 MDHEN, CDR2 SYDVKM. Trimming took 8 bases from V and 6 from J; bases not matched to a gene: 16. CDR3 coding DNA: TGTGCCAGCTTAGGGGGCGCAAATTTAAAGGGCAATGAGCAGTTCTTC. Its protein is CASLGGANLKGNEQFF.

The rearrangement links TRBV30 to TRBJ1-1; tentatively, D is TRBD1 (5 bases). Trimming stripped 3 bases from V and 0 bases from J, with 8 bases between. CDR1 and CDR2 from the germline V gene are GTSNPN and SVGIG (reference sequence). The length of the CDR3 is 13 residues. The CDR3 DNA reads TGTGCCTGGAGGGGGCAAATGAACACTGAAGCTTTCTTT. Amino acids: CAWRGQMNTEAFF.

As for this clone: At the DNA level, this CDR3 is encoded by other sequences in the same sample as well. V and J are TRBV7-6 and TRBJ2-1; D call uncertain. With 5 bases removed from V and 8 bases from J, the gap between germline ends came to 7 bases. The CDR3 contains 11 residues. CDR1 is SGHVS and CDR2 is FNYEAQ in the germline V gene. CDR3 residues: CASSPGYEQFF. The CDR3 nucleotides are TGTGCCAGCAGCCCCGGGTATGAGCAGTTCTTC.